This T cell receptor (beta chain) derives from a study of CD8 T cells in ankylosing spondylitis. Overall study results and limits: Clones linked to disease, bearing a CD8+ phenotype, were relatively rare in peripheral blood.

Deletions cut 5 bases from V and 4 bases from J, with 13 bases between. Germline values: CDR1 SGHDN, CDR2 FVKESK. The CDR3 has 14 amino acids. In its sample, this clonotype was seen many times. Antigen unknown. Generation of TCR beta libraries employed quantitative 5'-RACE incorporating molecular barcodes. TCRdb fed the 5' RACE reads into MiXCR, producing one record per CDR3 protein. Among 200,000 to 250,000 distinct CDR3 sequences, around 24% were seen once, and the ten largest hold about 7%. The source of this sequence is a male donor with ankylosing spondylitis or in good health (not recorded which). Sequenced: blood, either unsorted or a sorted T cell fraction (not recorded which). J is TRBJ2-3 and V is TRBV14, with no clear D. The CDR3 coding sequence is TGTGCCAGCAGCTCCCGCTCAGTGGCAGATACGCAGTATTTT. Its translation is CASSSRSVADTQYF.